This TCR beta chain was sequenced during a study of blood T cell repertoires in COVID-19. The V gene's germline CDR1 is DFQATT and CDR2 SNEGSKA (reference sequence). After removal of 3 bases from V and 2 bases from J, the junction contained 7 bases not matched to a gene. This CDR3 contains 15 residues. Participant age was 18 to 89 years, and participants resided in approximately 24 US areas. Participant-given clinical history determined each cohort assignment. Original methodology: Amplification from reference gene primers served as the basis for estimated nucleated cell counts. Some clones are missing from TCRdb's copy, which holds only in-frame ones; the method was immunoSEQ multiplex PCR. That table supplies the V and J calls and clone size; D and trimming were determined from the DNA. This sample yields about 250,000 clones, of which about 93% are seen a single time; under 2.5% belongs to the top ten.

Sequences were obtained from PBMCs or T cells enriched from blood (not recorded which). This chain links TRBV20-1 with TRBJ2-3; TRBD2 matches 8 bases. This clonotype was obtained from a woman between 18 and 30 years old who had recovered from COVID-19. The DNA of the CDR3 is TGCAGTGCTAGTACTCGCGGGGGGTCCACAGATACGCAGTATTTT. It yields the protein CSASTRGGSTDTQYF.